The next 24 T cell receptor beta chains were all read from a single sample in a study of cytomegalovirus exposure and HLA in healthy donors. PCR primers comprised 60 Vbeta and 13 Jbeta primers. TCRdb keeps only in-frame clones here, not all; method: immunoSEQ multiplex PCR. The table lists around 150,000 clones, 55% to 75% of them singletons. The source material was PBMCs. The receptors were gathered from a woman aged 55-69 years in good health and CMV-seropositive.

This clone was picked up a small number of times. The rearrangement links TRBV29-1 to TRBJ2-7; no clear D gene. CDR3 size: 9 residues. Between the trimmed V and J ends, which lost 7 bases and 5 bases, there was a span of 6 bases. Looked up from germline, CDR1 is SQVTM and CDR2 is ANQGSEA. The CDR3 region is CSDRDEQYF. The CDR3 bases are TGCAGCGACCGGGACGAGCAGTACTTC.

This clone showed up just a few times. This sequence joins TRBV29-1 and TRBJ2-1; D is unresolved. CDR1 is SQVTM and CDR2 is ANQGSEA in the germline V gene. The length of the CDR3 is 10 residues. The ends were cut back, 5 bases at V and 8 bases at J, with 7 bases in the middle. In nucleotides, the CDR3 is TGCAGCGTTTCACTACATGAGCAGTTCTTC. Protein product: CSVSLHEQFF.

V gene TRBV5-4 combines with J gene TRBJ1-1; D is possibly TRBD1 (6 bases). The germline V gene encodes CDR1 SGHNT and CDR2 YYREEE (reference sequence). This CDR3 has 14 residues. V was trimmed by 3 bases and J by 8 bases, leaving 17 bases between them. This chain's CDR3 is CASSSATGPGEAFF. In nucleotides, the CDR3 is TGTGCCAGCAGCTCCGCGACAGGACCGGGGGAAGCTTTCTTT.

In this sample, this clone turned up once. The chain has TRBV20-1 and TRBJ2-5; perhaps TRBD1 as D (6 bases). This CDR3 has 11 residues. Trimming stripped 3 bases from V and 11 bases from J, with 13 bases between. Germline CDR1 and CDR2: DFQATT and SNEGSKA (reference sequence). CDR3 sequence: CSASPSGEQYF. Here the CDR3 DNA reads TGCAGTGCTAGCCCCTCAGGGGAGCAGTACTTC.

V gene TRBV7-2 combines with J gene TRBJ2-1; D perhaps matches TRBD2 (6 bases). Germline assignment: CDR1 SGHTA and CDR2 FQGNSA. Deletions cut 5 bases from V and 6 bases from J, with 20 bases between. The length of the CDR3 is 16 residues. The CDR3 reads CASSPQVASDLNEQFF. In nucleotides, the CDR3 is TGTGCCAGCAGCCCCCAGGTGGCTAGCGACCTCAATGAGCAGTTCTTC.

This clone was seen only a few times. The V call is TRBV11-2, the J call TRBJ2-7; the D is unclear. V dropped 5 bases and J dropped 6 bases, with 14 bases sitting between them. The CDR3 loop spans 13 amino acids. Germline values: CDR1 SGHAT, CDR2 FQNNGV. CDR3 protein: CASSLLYASEQYF. The DNA of the CDR3 is TGTGCCAGCAGCCTACTATACGCGTCCGAGCAGTACTTC.

The chain employs TRBV15 and TRBJ1-5, with a possible D match to TRBD1 (5 bases). CDR1 is LNHNV and CDR2 is YYDKDF in the germline V gene (reference sequence). The V and J ends lost 3 bases and 4 bases respectively, with 7 bases between them. The CDR3 length is 13 residues. The CDR3 reads CATSRTDNQPQHF. The CDR3 coding sequence is TGTGCCACCAGCAGGACAGATAATCAGCCCCAGCATTTT.

This chain connects TRBV30 to TRBJ2-7; 9 nucleotides agree with TRBD2. V shed 5 bases, J shed 7 bases, and the junction held 12 bases outside the gene matches. The V gene's germline CDR1 is GTSNPN and CDR2 SVGIG (reference sequence). The CDR3 is 14 amino acids. In DNA, the CDR3 is TGTGCCTGGGAATTTAGCGGGAGTACTAGGGAGCAGTACTTC. Encoded protein: CAWEFSGSTREQYF.

The chain joins TRBV18 to TRBJ2-1; a weak D match, TRBD2 (5 bases). Trimming cost V 2 bases and J 3 bases, with 11 bases left between them. The CDR3 has 15 residues. Germline V lookup: CDR1 KGHSH, CDR2 LQKENI. CDR3 in DNA: TGTGCCAGCTCACCAACCTCCGGGGTCTACAATGAGCAGTTCTTC. Protein sequence: CASSPTSGVYNEQFF.

This clone was recorded a few times. This chain joins TRBV6-1 and TRBJ2-2; 9 bases line up with TRBD1. The CDR3 sequence is 16 residues long. Germline V lookup: CDR1 MNHNS, CDR2 SASEGT. V lost 4 bases to trimming and J lost 1 base; unmatched junction nucleotides: 4. The DNA of the CDR3 is TGTGCCAGCAGTGGCTGGGACAGGGAGAACACCGGGGAGCTGTTTTTT. This sequence encodes CASSGWDRENTGELFF.

The genes are TRBV19 and TRBJ2-7; 8 bases match TRBD2. The V gene end was trimmed by 8 bases and the J gene end by 2 bases; junction bases not matched to a gene: 5. This CDR3 contains 13 residues. CDR1 is LNHDA and CDR2 is SQIVND in the germline V gene (reference sequence). CDR3 loop: CASSSGPPYEQYF. The DNA for the CDR3 is TGTGCCAGTTCTAGCGGGCCACCCTACGAGCAGTACTTC.

The chain carries TRBV11-2 and TRBJ1-1; D might be TRBD1 (5 bases). V lost 3 bases and J 1 base, leaving 18 bases between the germline ends. Germline assignment: CDR1 SGHAT and CDR2 FQNNGV. CDR3 length: 17 residues. The CDR3 loop is CASSLGQGGPRNTEAFF. The CDR3 DNA follows: TGTGCCAGCAGCTTGGGCCAGGGTGGCCCTAGGAACACTGAAGCTTTCTTT.

This clone was found a few times. This chain uses TRBV19 with TRBJ2-7, with 8 bases that match TRBD1. The V gene end was trimmed by 4 bases and the J gene end by 4 bases; junction bases not matched to a gene: 6. Looked up from germline, CDR1 is LNHDA and CDR2 is SQIVND (reference sequence). There are 14 residues in the CDR3. The CDR3 region is CASSTPDRGYEQYF. DNA for the CDR3: TGTGCCAGTAGTACCCCCGACAGGGGATACGAGCAGTACTTC.

A note on this clone: Other DNA sequences in this specimen translate into the identical CDR3. The chain recombines TRBV5-1 with TRBJ1-4; 7 bases line up with TRBD1. J gave up 2 bases and V 4 bases, and 5 bases lay outside the gene matches. From germline, CDR1 is SGHRS and CDR2 YFSETQ. The CDR3 totals 15 residues. The CDR3 DNA follows: TGCGCCAGCAGCACCTCAGGGGGGACTAATGAAAAACTGTTTTTT. It specifies CASSTSGGTNEKLFF.

The chain is built from TRBV4-2 and TRBJ1-1; TRBD1 matches 8 bases. CDR1 is LGHNA and CDR2 is YNFKEQ in the germline V gene. Trimming cost V 4 bases and J 1 base; bases outside gene matches: 8. CDR3 length equals 16 residues. CDR3 sequence reads: CASSPGTGRKNTEAFF. As DNA, the CDR3 is TGTGCCAGCAGCCCAGGGACAGGTCGGAAGAACACTGAAGCTTTCTTT.

This clone has a handful of counts. CDR3 bases: TGCAGCGTTCCGAAAGGCGGCTCTGGGGCCAACGTCCTGACTTTC. It is translated as CSVPKGGSGANVLTF. This chain uses TRBV29-1 with TRBJ2-6; the D is unclear. CDR1 is SQVTM and CDR2 is ANQGSEA in the germline V gene. This CDR3 has 15 residues. The V end lost 5 bases, the J end lost 0 bases, and 11 bases lay between the germline ends.

This chain uses TRBV10-3 with TRBJ2-1, with 7 nucleotides matching TRBD2. Germline V gene sequence: CDR1 ENHRY, CDR2 SYGVKD. The V gene end was trimmed by 0 bases and the J gene end by 10 bases; junction bases not matched to a gene: 9. This CDR3 contains 15 residues. CDR3 in DNA: TGTGCCATCAGTGAGTCAGGCGGGAGACTAGGGGAGCAGTTCTTC. Encoded protein: CAISESGGRLGEQFF.

This clone has a handful of counts. This chain connects TRBV28 to TRBJ2-7, with D perhaps matching TRBD2 (6 bases). Germline V lookup: CDR1 MDHEN, CDR2 SYDVKM. The CDR3 sequence is 15 residues long. V was cut by 5 bases and J by 12 bases, with 26 bases left in between. DNA of the CDR3: TGTGCCAGCAGTACCGGGACTTCCGGGCCTACGAAGTCGTACTTC. The encoded protein is CASSTGTSGPTKSYF.

V usage is TRBV19 and J usage is TRBJ1-4; 10 bases align to TRBD1. Germline CDR1 LNHDA, CDR2 SQIVND (reference sequence). Trimming at V came to 6 bases and at J to 4 bases, leaving 5 bases not matched to a gene. The CDR3 is 15 amino acids. The CDR3 coding sequence is TGTGCCAGTAGCCGCCGGGACAGGGGTAATGAAAAACTGTTTTTT. Amino acids: CASSRRDRGNEKLFF.

The CDR3 bases are TGTGCCAGTACCATTAGCGGGAGGGCCGGGGAGCTGTTTTTT. This encodes CASTISGRAGELFF. The chain carries TRBV19 and TRBJ2-2, with 11 bases that match TRBD2. CDR3 size: 14 residues. CDR1 LNHDA and CDR2 SQIVND come from the germline V gene (reference sequence). J gave up 6 bases and V 7 bases, and 4 bases lay outside the gene matches.

The chain joins TRBV14 to TRBJ2-7, with TRBD2 identical over 7 bases. Trimming removed 1 base from V and 6 bases from J; junction bases left unmatched: 9. Germline-derived CDR1 and CDR2 are SGHDN and FVKESK. The CDR3 length is 15 residues. CDR3 sequence: CASSQVPAGLVEQYF. The DNA for the CDR3 is TGTGCCAGCAGCCAAGTTCCAGCGGGATTAGTCGAGCAGTACTTC.

This chain joins TRBV6-5 and TRBJ2-2; 8 nucleotides align to TRBD1. This CDR3 has 15 amino acids. The germline gives CDR1 MNHEY, CDR2 SVGAGI. V lost 6 bases, J lost 4 bases, and 7 bases stayed unmatched. The CDR3 region has the DNA TGTGCCAGCAGACCTGGGACAGGTAGCACCGGGGAGCTGTTTTTT. Translated: CASRPGTGSTGELFF.

To note about this clone: Within the sample, other DNA sequences also encode this same CDR3. The chain employs TRBV28 and TRBJ1-5; D possibly corresponds to TRBD1 (6 bases). The germline V gene encodes CDR1 MDHEN and CDR2 SYDVKM. The CDR3 has 17 amino acids. V was shortened by 4 bases and J by 1 base, with 17 bases between the two germline ends. CDR3 protein: CASSWVARGWSNQPQHF. The CDR3 DNA reads TGTGCCAGCAGTTGGGTGGCTAGGGGGTGGAGCAATCAGCCCCAGCATTTT.

CDR3 in amino acids: CASNPYNSGNTIYF. DNA for the CDR3: TGTGCCAGCAATCCTTACAACTCTGGAAACACCATATATTTT. This chain links TRBV11-2 with TRBJ1-3; D is unclear. The CDR3 loop spans 14 amino acids. Trimming took 7 bases from V and 0 from J, leaving 10 bases between them. CDR1 SGHAT and CDR2 FQNNGV come from the germline V gene. Together with reference TRBV11-2 and TRBJ1-3, the CDR3 gives the full variable domain: EAGVAQSPRYKIIEKRQSVAFWCNPISGHATLYWYQQILGQGPKLLIQFQNNGVVDDSQLPKDRFSAERLKGVDSTLKIQPAKLEDSAVYLCASNPYNSGNTIYFGEGSWLTVV.